The 18 T cell receptor beta chains presented below share a single source sample, sequenced in a study of beta chain features in type 1 diabetes. The study reverse transcribed the entire isolated RNA, so it sequenced expressed TCRB transcripts. Using immunoSEQ multiplex PCR, the repertoire was profiled, and TCRdb retains in-frame clones only, with some absent. The sample lists around 250,000 clones, around 26% occurring once. Material: central memory CD4+ T cells from blood. These receptors were collected from a man under 40 in good health.

This clone has a handful of counts. The genes are TRBV5-5 and TRBJ2-1; the D gene is possibly TRBD1 (5 bases). Germline CDR1 reads SGHKS; CDR2 reads YYEKEE (reference sequence). V was cut by 4 bases and J by 0 bases, with 11 bases left in between. The CDR3 length is 15 residues. CDR3 sequence reads: CASSTDISSYNEQFF. The CDR3, as DNA: TGTGCCAGCAGCACGGACATTTCCTCCTACAATGAGCAGTTCTTC.

The V call is TRBV6-5, the J call TRBJ2-5; possibly TRBD1 or TRBD2 for D (5 bases each). Trimming removed 6 bases from V and 7 bases from J, with 21 bases in between. CDR1 and CDR2 (germline): MNHEY, SVGAGI. This CDR3 has 15 amino acids. DNA of the CDR3: TGTGCCAGCAGCCCCGGGACCGCGACCTACGGGACCCAGTACTTC. The encoded protein is CASSPGTATYGTQYF.

The sample holds a few counts of this clone. V gene TRBV28 combines with J gene TRBJ1-5, with a tentative D call TRBD1 (5 bases). The V end lost 2 bases, the J end lost 6 bases, and 14 bases lay between the germline ends. The CDR3 extends over 15 amino acids. Germline values: CDR1 MDHEN, CDR2 SYDVKM. The CDR3: CASSLGGVDSQPQHF. The DNA for the CDR3 is TGTGCCAGCAGTTTAGGAGGGGTTGACAGTCAGCCCCAGCATTTT.

The V and J genes are TRBV30 and TRBJ2-1; D possibly corresponds to TRBD2 (5 bases). This CDR3 has 12 amino acids. CDR1 is GTSNPN and CDR2 is SVGIG in the germline V gene (reference sequence). V lost 7 bases and J lost 6, with 13 bases in between. For the CDR3, the DNA is TGTGCCTACCAGACTACCTCCAATGAGCAGTTCTTC. Its protein product is CAYQTTSNEQFF.

The CDR3 sequence is CASSPQPRANTEAFF. The CDR3 nucleotides are TGTGCCAGCAGCCCTCAGCCCAGGGCGAACACTGAAGCTTTCTTT. J is TRBJ1-1 and V is TRBV7-2; D may be TRBD1 (5 bases). Trimming took 5 bases from V and 1 from J, leaving 14 bases between them. The CDR3 length is 15 residues. Germline CDR1 and CDR2: SGHTA and FQGNSA.

The table lists this clone with a few counts. The CDR3 loop reads CASSLDGFNQPQHF. The CDR3 DNA reads TGTGCCAGCAGCTTAGACGGCTTCAATCAGCCCCAGCATTTT. The chain uses TRBV7-2 and TRBJ1-5; D not resolved. CDR1 and CDR2 (germline): SGHTA, FQGNSA. The CDR3 is 14 amino acids. V was pared by 1 base and J by 3 bases, with 7 bases between.

V is TRBV7-2 and J is TRBJ2-5; a possible D gene is TRBD2 (6 bases). CDR3 size: 15 residues. Looked up from germline, CDR1 is SGHTA and CDR2 is FQGNSA. Trimming removed 2 bases at V and 7 bases at J, with 17 bases between. The DNA for the CDR3 is TGTGCCAGCAGCTTAATGGCCCCTGGAGGGGCGACCCAGTACTTC. This codes for CASSLMAPGGATQYF.

The chain joins TRBV5-6 to TRBJ2-3; D uncertain. Germline CDR1 reads SGHDT; CDR2 reads YYEEEE. This CDR3 has 11 residues. V lost 2 bases to trimming and J lost 6 bases, with 4 bases between them. This CDR3 reads CASSFRDTQYF. The CDR3 nucleotides are TGTGCCAGCAGCTTTAGGGATACGCAGTATTTT. The full variable domain, its missing parts supplied by reference TRBV5-6 and TRBJ2-3, is DAGVTQSPTHLIKTRGQQVTLRCSPKSGHDTVSWYQQALGQGPQFIFQYYEEEERQRGNFPDRFSGHQFPNYSSELNVNALLLGDSALYLCASSFRDTQYFGPGTRLTVL.

The chain couples TRBV19 to TRBJ2-1, with D unclear. Trimming stripped 1 base from V and 7 bases from J, with 8 bases between. This CDR3 comprises 13 residues. The germline V gene has CDR1 LNHDA and CDR2 SQIVND (reference sequence). The CDR3 DNA sequence: TGTGCCAGTAGTATAGCACAGATAAATGAGCAGTTCTTC. Translating it yields CASSIAQINEQFF.

This clone was counted ten times or more. CDR3 in DNA: TGTGCCAGCAGCCAAGGCATCAGCACCGGGGAGCTGTTTTTT. The encoded protein is CASSQGISTGELFF. This rearrangement joins TRBV14 to TRBJ2-2, with D uncertain. The CDR3 is 14 residues long. The germline gives CDR1 SGHDN, CDR2 FVKESK. V was clipped by 1 base and J by 4 bases, with 7 bases between them.

As to this clone: One end of the junction is discordant with germline, which a read error may explain. The rearrangement links TRBV10-3 to TRBJ2-1; 7 positions match TRBD2. CDR1 ENHRY and CDR2 SYGVKD come from the germline V gene. The CDR3 totals 12 residues. This chain's CDR3 is CAISYQPGLRVF. DNA for the CDR3: TGTGCCATCAGTTACCAGCCGGGACTAAGGGTCTTC.

This clone was detected a few times. The chain uses TRBV30 and TRBJ1-2; D gene unclear. The CDR3 loop spans 14 amino acids. Germline lookup yields CDR1 GTSNPN and CDR2 SVGIG (reference sequence). Trimming shortened V by 3 bases and J by 4 bases, and 15 bases separated the two germline ends. The CDR3 region has the DNA TGTGCCTGGAGGGGCGGAGCGGGCGTCTATGGCTACACCTTC. Protein: CAWRGGAGVYGYTF.

V is TRBV29-1 and J is TRBJ1-1; D is perhaps TRBD1 (6 bases). V lost 7 bases, J lost 0 bases, and 12 bases lay in between. This CDR3 is built from 13 residues. Germline lookup yields CDR1 SQVTM and CDR2 ANQGSEA. CDR3 amino acids: CSGSGHLNTEAFF. The CDR3 nucleotides are TGCAGCGGCTCGGGACACTTGAACACTGAAGCTTTCTTT.

DNA for the CDR3: TGTGCCAGCACTCCGGCGGGGACAGGGGGTGAGCAGTTCTTC. Translation: CASTPAGTGGEQFF. The V call is TRBV28, the J call TRBJ2-1; 11 bases line up with TRBD1. The CDR3 length is 14 residues. Germline trimming cut 7 bases from V and 9 bases from J; bases unmatched to any gene: 8. Germline-derived CDR1 and CDR2 are MDHEN and SYDVKM.

Comments on this clone: At the DNA level, this CDR3 is encoded by other sequences in the same sample as well. The CDR3 region has the DNA TGTGCCAGCAGCTTGGCTGGGACAGAATCCTACGAGCAGTACTTC. Its translation is CASSLAGTESYEQYF. The chain couples TRBV5-4 to TRBJ2-7; 7 nucleotides agree with TRBD1. With V trimmed by 0 bases and J by 1 base, 4 bases remained unmatched. The germline V gene encodes CDR1 SGHNT and CDR2 YYREEE (reference sequence). The CDR3 runs 15 residues. Full variable domain (remainder filled in from reference TRBV5-4 and TRBJ2-7): ETGVTQSPTHLIKTRGQQVTLRCSSQSGHNTVSWYQQALGQGPQFIFQYYREEENGRGNFPPRFSGLQFPNYSSELNVNALELDDSALYLCASSLAGTESYEQYFGPGTRLTVT.

The CDR3 sequence: CASSWESSPGETQYF. The DNA of the CDR3 is TGCGCCAGCAGCTGGGAGTCGAGCCCCGGAGAGACCCAGTACTTC. The chain joins TRBV5-1 to TRBJ2-5; a weak D match, TRBD2 (5 bases). Trimming removed 3 bases at V and 4 bases at J, with 16 bases between. CDR1 SGHRS and CDR2 YFSETQ come from the germline V gene. The length of the CDR3 is 15 residues.

V and J are TRBV18 and TRBJ1-2; D uncertain. Trimming left V 1 base short and J 5 bases short, with 11 bases between. This CDR3 spans 14 amino acids. In germline, CDR1 is KGHSH, CDR2 LQKENI. As DNA, the CDR3 is TGTGCCAGCTCACCACAGGAGGGTAGTTATGGCTACACCTTC. Translated, it gives CASSPQEGSYGYTF.

The table lists this clone with many counts. The chain is built from TRBV7-8 and TRBJ2-1; D gene uncertain. Germline V CDR1 and CDR2: SGHVS, FQNEAQ. The CDR3 is made up of 15 amino acids. V was trimmed by 4 bases and J by 4 bases, leaving 14 bases between them. DNA of the CDR3: TGTGCCAGCAGCTCCGTCGGAGTCCCGTACAATGAGCAGTTCTTC. Amino acid sequence: CASSSVGVPYNEQFF. Supplemented by reference TRBV7-8 and TRBJ2-1, the full variable domain reads GAGVSQSPRYKVAKRGQDVALRCDPISGHVSLFWYQQALGQGPEFLTYFQNEAQLDKSGLPSDRFFAERPEGSVSTLKIQRTQQEDSAVYLCASSSVGVPYNEQFFGPGTRLTVL.